These T cell receptor beta chains were read from a single sample in a study of T cells in tuberculosis. The assay was immunoSEQ multiplex PCR, and TCRdb's table has in-frame clones only and misses some. Of some 41,000 clones in the sample, less than 95% are singletons; the top ten hold around 1.9%. Sample: PBMCs. These receptors originate from a donor between 10 and 35 years old with latent tuberculosis or without tuberculosis infection. Some clones in this sample may be carry-over from other donors' samples. Each CDR3 is given with its conserved first and last residue. Fields, in order: V gene, D gene, clone size, J gene, CDR3 DNA, CDR3 protein. The D gene is left open where the match is weak. Size is omitted from some rows. Given values are once, few, many or a class for expanded clones.

>TRBV28|.|once|TRBJ1-5
TGTGCCAGCTGGTCGGGGTGGGGTCAGCCCCAGCATTTT
CASWSGWGQPQHF
>TRBV27|TRBD2|.|TRBJ2-1
TGTGCCAGCAGTTCGGGACTAGCGGGAGGAGTGGGGTACAATGAGCAGTTCTTC
CASSSGLAGGVGYNEQFF
>TRBV7-3|.|.|TRBJ1-5
TGTGCCAGCAGCGCTATGTGGGCAGTCAACAATCAGCCCCAGCATTTT
CASSAMWAVNNQPQHF
>TRBV28|.|.|TRBJ1-1
TGTGCCAACTCCGAGGGGGAGGGTGAAGCTTTCTTT
CANSEGEGEAFF
>TRBV7-9|.|.|TRBJ2-7
TGTGCCAGCAGCGCAAGCTGGCGGAACGGAGTTTACGAGCAGTACTTC
CASSASWRNGVYEQYF
>TRBV5-6|TRBD2|.|TRBJ2-3
TGTGCCAGCAGCTTAGAAACTAGCGGGCGATCAGATACGCAGTATTTT
CASSLETSGRSDTQYF
>TRBV4-2|TRBD1|.|TRBJ2-2
TGTGCCAGCAGCTCGAGACGAGGACAGGGGGCTAACACCGGGGAGCTGTTTTTT
CASSSRRGQGANTGELFF
>TRBV28|.|.|TRBJ2-7
TGTGCCAGCGGTAGCGTGGTTCCCTTTTCCTACGAGCAGTACTTC
CASGSVVPFSYEQYF
>TRBV29-1|TRBD2|.|TRBJ2-1
TGCAGCGTTGATTCTCCTAGCGGCCGCTACAATGAGCAGTTCTTC
CSVDSPSGRYNEQFF
>TRBV28|.|.|TRBJ1-2
TGTGCCAGCAAGGGGGGGGTGTATGGCTACACCTTC
CASKGGVYGYTF
>TRBV27|.|.|TRBJ2-7
TGTGCCAGCAGTCCACTCCAGGGGATTAATTACGAGCAGTACTTC
CASSPLQGINYEQYF
>TRBV5-1|TRBD1|.|TRBJ1-2
TGCGCCAGCAGCTCCATTTACTACACAGGGGGCGCAAAGTGGAACTATGGCTACACCTTC
CASSSIYYTGGAKWNYGYTF
>TRBV27|.|.|TRBJ2-2
TGTGCCAGCAGTTGGTGGGAAGGGGGCGGGGAGCTGTTTTTT
CASSWWEGGGELFF
>TRBV6-5|.|.|TRBJ2-2
TGTGCCACCGGCCAAGGGGAAGGCACCGGGGAGCTGTTTTTT
CATGQGEGTGELFF
>TRBV4-2|.|.|TRBJ2-3
TGTGCCAGCAGCCAAGATACGGAGGGGCCCTCCACAGATACGCAGTATTTT
CASSQDTEGPSTDTQYF
>TRBV28|.|once|TRBJ1-3
TGTGCCAGCAGTTTGTACAGCGGCGGAAACACCATATATTTT
CASSLYSGGNTIYF
>TRBV2|TRBD1|once|TRBJ1-1
TGTGCCAGCAGTGATAAAGGGGGCAGGGACACTGAAGCTTTCTTT
CASSDKGGRDTEAFF
>TRBV5-4|TRBD1|.|TRBJ2-1
TGTGCCAGCAGCTCAACAGGGGGCTCTTACAATGAGCAGTTCTTC
CASSSTGGSYNEQFF
>TRBV11-2|.|.|TRBJ2-7
TGTGCCAGCAGCTTAGGTTACGCCGGCGGCTACGAGCAGTACTTC
CASSLGYAGGYEQYF
>TRBV5-6|.|.|TRBJ1-1
TGTGCCAGCGCAGAAGTGGGGCGGTGGACTGAAGCTTTCTTT
CASAEVGRWTEAFF
>TRBV9|TRBD2|.|TRBJ2-7
TGTGCCAGCAGCGTAGAAGCGGGAGGGTTTATTTACGAGCAGTACTTC
CASSVEAGGFIYEQYF
>TRBV12-5|TRBD2|.|TRBJ2-1
TGTGCTAGTGGTTTGGTCTACGGACTAGACAATGAGCAGTTCTTC
CASGLVYGLDNEQFF
>TRBV11-3|.|.|TRBJ2-7
TGTGCCAGCACCCCCATCGTTAGAGCCGCCTACGAGCAGTACTTC
CASTPIVRAAYEQYF
>TRBV11-2|TRBD1|once|TRBJ2-3
TGTGCCAGCAGCGCAACCCGGACCTTGACAGGGGGCCTTACAGATACGCAGTATTTT
CASSATRTLTGGLTDTQYF
>TRBV27|.|.|TRBJ1-1
TGTGCCAGCAGTTTATCGGGGCCGCGTACTGAAGCTTTCTTT
CASSLSGPRTEAFF
>TRBV5-1|.|.|TRBJ1-1
TGCGCCAGCAGGACAGGCGACACTGAAGCTTTCTTT
CASRTGDTEAFF
>TRBV7-3|TRBD2|.|TRBJ2-2
TGTGCCAGCAGCTTAACGCCATGGGGGGAGACTAGCGGGAGTTCCGGGGAGCTGTTTTTT
CASSLTPWGETSGSSGELFF
>TRBV27|TRBD1|.|TRBJ2-7
TGTGCCAGCAGCCCATCCACCCTAGGACAGGGGGCATTCAAAGACTACGAGCAGTACTTC
CASSPSTLGQGAFKDYEQYF
>TRBV4-3|TRBD2|.|TRBJ2-7
TGCGCCAGCAGCCAAGAAGTCCCTAGCGGGGCCTCCTACGAGCAGTACTTC
CASSQEVPSGASYEQYF
>TRBV5-4|.|.|TRBJ2-7
TGTGCCAGCAGCTTGAAGTCGGGAGTCGGGCAGTACTTC
CASSLKSGVGQYF
>TRBV6-1|.|.|TRBJ2-7
TGTGCCAGCAGTGGGGGGCAATTTCACGAGCAGTACTTC
CASSGGQFHEQYF
>TRBV29-1|TRBD1|.|TRBJ2-7
TGCAGCGCGGGACTGTATACAGGGGGCATGTCCTACGAGCAGTACTTC
CSAGLYTGGMSYEQYF
>TRBV5-1|TRBD1|.|TRBJ2-5
TGCGCCAGCAACAGGGGATACCAAGAGACCCAGTACTTC
CASNRGYQETQYF
>TRBV4-1|TRBD1|once|TRBJ1-5
TGCGCCAGCAGCCCCTCCCGGGACAGGGAACTTAGCAATCAGCCCCAGCATTTT
CASSPSRDRELSNQPQHF
>TRBV5-1|.|once|TRBJ1-3
TGCGCCAGCAGCTTCAGTCCGGCTGGTCGAGGGCCTGGAAACACCATATATTTT
CASSFSPAGRGPGNTIYF
>TRBV5-1|TRBD2|once|TRBJ2-7
TGCGCCAGCCGGGTGGGGACTATGTACGAGCAGTACTTC
CASRVGTMYEQYF
>TRBV6-1|.|.|TRBJ1-2
TGTGCCAGCAGTATGGGGGCCGGCTATGGCTACACCTTC
CASSMGAGYGYTF
>TRBV11-2|TRBD1|.|TRBJ2-3
TGTGCCAGCAGCTTTCGACAGGGGGGGGTCACAGATACGCAGTATTTT
CASSFRQGGVTDTQYF
>TRBV30|.|.|TRBJ2-1
TGTGCCTGGGCGAGTTACAATGAGCAGTTCTTC
CAWASYNEQFF